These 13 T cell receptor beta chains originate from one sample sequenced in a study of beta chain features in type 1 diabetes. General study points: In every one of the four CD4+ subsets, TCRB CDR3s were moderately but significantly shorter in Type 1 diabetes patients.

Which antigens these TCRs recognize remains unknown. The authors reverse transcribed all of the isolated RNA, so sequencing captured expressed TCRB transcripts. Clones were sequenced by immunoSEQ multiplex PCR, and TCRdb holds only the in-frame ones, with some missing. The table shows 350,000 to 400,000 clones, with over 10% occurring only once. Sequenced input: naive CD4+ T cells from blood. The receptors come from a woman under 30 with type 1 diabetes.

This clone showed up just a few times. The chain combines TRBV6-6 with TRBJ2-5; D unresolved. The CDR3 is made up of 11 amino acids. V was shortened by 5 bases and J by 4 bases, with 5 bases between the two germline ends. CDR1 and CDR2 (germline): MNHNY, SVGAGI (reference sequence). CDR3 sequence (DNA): TGTGCCAGCAGTCCCGGAGAGACCCAGTACTTC. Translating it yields CASSPGETQYF.

The CDR3 DNA sequence: TGTGCTAGTGCTTCGAGACCGGGTGAGACCCAGTACTTC. Amino acids: CASASRPGETQYF. The chain couples TRBV12-5 to TRBJ2-5, with D hard to call. Trimming took off 7 bases at V and 5 bases at J, with 14 bases between the two ends. This CDR3 is built from 13 residues. CDR1 and CDR2 from the germline V gene are LGHNT and FRNRAP.

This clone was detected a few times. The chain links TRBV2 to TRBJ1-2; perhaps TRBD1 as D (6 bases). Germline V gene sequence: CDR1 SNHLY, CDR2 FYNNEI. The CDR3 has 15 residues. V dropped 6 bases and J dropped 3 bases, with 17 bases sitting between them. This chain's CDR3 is CASRQTGAIDYGYTF. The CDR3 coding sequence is TGTGCCAGCAGACAGACAGGAGCGATAGACTATGGCTACACCTTC.

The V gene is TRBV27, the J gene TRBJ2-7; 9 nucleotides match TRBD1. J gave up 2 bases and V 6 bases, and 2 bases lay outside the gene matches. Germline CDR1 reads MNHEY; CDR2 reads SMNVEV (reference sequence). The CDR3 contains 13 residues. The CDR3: CASRRTGAYEQYF. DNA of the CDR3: TGTGCCAGCAGAAGGACAGGGGCCTACGAGCAGTACTTC.

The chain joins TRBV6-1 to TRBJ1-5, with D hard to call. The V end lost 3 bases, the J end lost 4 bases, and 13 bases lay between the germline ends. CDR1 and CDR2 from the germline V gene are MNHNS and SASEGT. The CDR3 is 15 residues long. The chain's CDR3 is CASSEIIWENQPQHF. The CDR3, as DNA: TGTGCCAGCAGTGAGATCATCTGGGAGAATCAGCCCCAGCATTTT.

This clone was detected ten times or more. This chain's CDR3 is CASSSDGTWAKLFF. As DNA, the CDR3 is TGTGCCAGCAGCTCCGACGGGACATGGGCAAAACTGTTTTTT. This rearrangement joins TRBV7-9 to TRBJ1-4; D might be TRBD1 (6 bases). Germline CDR1 reads SEHNR; CDR2 reads FQNEAQ (reference sequence). The V and J ends lost 4 bases and 10 bases respectively, with 16 bases between them. The CDR3 is made up of 14 amino acids.

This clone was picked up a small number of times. The DNA of the CDR3 is TGTGCCAGCAGCCAAAGCCGCCGGGACAGGGAGGAGACCCAGTACTTC. Its translation is CASSQSRRDREETQYF. The chain uses TRBV4-2 and TRBJ2-5; 9 bases map to TRBD1. CDR1 is LGHNA and CDR2 is YNFKEQ in the germline V gene. Trimming took 2 bases from V and 5 from J; bases not matched to a gene: 9. The CDR3 extends over 16 amino acids.

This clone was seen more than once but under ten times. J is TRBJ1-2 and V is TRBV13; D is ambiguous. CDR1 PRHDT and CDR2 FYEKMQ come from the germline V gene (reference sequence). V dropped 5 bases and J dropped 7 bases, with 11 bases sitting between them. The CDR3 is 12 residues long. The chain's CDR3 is CASSLTSGGYTF. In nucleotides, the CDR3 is TGTGCCAGCAGCCTGACCTCGGGTGGCTACACCTTC.

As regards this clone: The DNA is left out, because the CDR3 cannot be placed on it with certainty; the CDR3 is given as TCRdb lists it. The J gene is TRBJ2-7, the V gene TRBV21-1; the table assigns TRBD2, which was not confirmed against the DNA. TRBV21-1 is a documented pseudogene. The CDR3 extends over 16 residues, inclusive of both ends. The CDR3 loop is CASSKVGSGNSYEQYF.

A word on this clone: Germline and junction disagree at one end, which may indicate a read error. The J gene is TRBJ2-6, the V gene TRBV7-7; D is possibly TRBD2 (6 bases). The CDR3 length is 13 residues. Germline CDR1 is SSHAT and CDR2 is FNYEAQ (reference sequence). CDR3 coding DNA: TGTGCTAGCAGGGAGGCTGGGGCCAACGTCCTGACTTTC. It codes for CASREAGANVLTF. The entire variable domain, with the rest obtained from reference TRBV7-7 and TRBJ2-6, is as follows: GAGVSQSPRYKVTKRGQDVTLRCDPISSHATLYWYQQALGQGPEFLTYFNYEAQPDKSGLPSDRFSAERPEGSISTLTIQRTEQRDSAMYRCASREAGANVLTFGAGSRLTVL.

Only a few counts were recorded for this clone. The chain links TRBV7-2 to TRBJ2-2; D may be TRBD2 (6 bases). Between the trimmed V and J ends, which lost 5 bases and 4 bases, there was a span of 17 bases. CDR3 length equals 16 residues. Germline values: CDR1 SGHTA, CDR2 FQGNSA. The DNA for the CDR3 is TGTGCCAGCAGCCCTGGAGGGCAGGGAGGCACCGGGGAGCTGTTTTTT. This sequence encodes CASSPGGQGGTGELFF.

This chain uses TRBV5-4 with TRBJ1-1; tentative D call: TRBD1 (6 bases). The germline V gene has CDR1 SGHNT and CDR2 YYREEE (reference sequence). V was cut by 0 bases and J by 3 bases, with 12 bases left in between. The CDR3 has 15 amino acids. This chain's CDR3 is CASSLDAGVDTEAFF. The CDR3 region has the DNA TGTGCCAGCAGCTTGGATGCAGGGGTGGACACTGAAGCTTTCTTT. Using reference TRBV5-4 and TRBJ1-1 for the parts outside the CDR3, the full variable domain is ETGVTQSPTHLIKTRGQQVTLRCSSQSGHNTVSWYQQALGQGPQFIFQYYREEENGRGNFPPRFSGLQFPNYSSELNVNALELDDSALYLCASSLDAGVDTEAFFGQGTRLTVV.

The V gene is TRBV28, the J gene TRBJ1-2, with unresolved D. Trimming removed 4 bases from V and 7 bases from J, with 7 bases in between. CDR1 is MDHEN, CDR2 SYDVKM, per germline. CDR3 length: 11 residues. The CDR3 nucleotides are TGTGCCAGCAGTTCAAACGGTGGCTACACCTTC. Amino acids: CASSSNGGYTF.